The rows below give T cell receptor beta chains drawn from one sample of a study of blood T cells in healthy people across ages. TCRdb re-called the 5' RACE reads with MiXCR, one entry per CDR3 protein. Of hundreds of thousands of distinct CDR3 sequences listed, roughly 50% are singletons. Sequences were obtained from blood. The receptor source for this set is a man aged 35-49 years in good health. Both conserved end residues are part of each CDR3. A D gene is named only where the DNA matches it firmly. Clone size is given for some rows only: seen once, a few or many times, or a class if the clone is expanded.

D	V	size	J	DNA	CDR3
NA	TRBV6-6	NA	TRBJ2-7	TGTGCCAGCAGTTATGGTGGGCCCATCGACGAGCAGTACTTC	CASSYGGPIDEQYF
NA	TRBV5-1	NA	TRBJ2-1	TGCGCCAGCAGCTTGCAACAGAGCGACAATGAGCAGTTCTTC	CASSLQQSDNEQFF
NA	TRBV27	NA	TRBJ1-5	TGTGCCAGTTTCTTGGGCAGGGAAGGCAATCAGCCCCAGCATTTT	CASFLGREGNQPQHF
NA	TRBV11-1	once	TRBJ2-5	TGTGCCAGCAGCTTATTCTCTTTTTCGAGGGGAGTGCTACCGCGGCAAGAGACCCAGTACTTC	CASSLFSFSRGVLPRQETQYF
TRBD1	TRBV9	NA	TRBJ2-1	TGTGCCAGCAGCGTAGCAGACAGGGGTGTTGGTGAGCAGTTCTTC	CASSVADRGVGEQFF
NA	TRBV9	few	TRBJ1-2	TGTGCCAGCAGCGTTGACAAGGATGGCTACACCTTC	CASSVDKDGYTF
TRBD1	TRBV29-1	few	TRBJ1-1	TGCAGCGTCTCTAGGGGGCGGGACACTGAAGCTTTCTTT	CSVSRGRDTEAFF
TRBD2	TRBV5-6	NA	TRBJ2-7	TGTGCCAGCAGCCAGACTCTAGGACTAGCAAAGTACGAGCAGTACTTC	CASSQTLGLAKYEQYF
NA	TRBV27	few	TRBJ2-1	TGTGCCACTTCACCCCCAGGGACCTACAATGAGCAGTTCTTC	CATSPPGTYNEQFF
TRBD2	TRBV5-1	NA	TRBJ2-7	TGCGCCAGCAGCTACGGGGGGGGCGAGCAGTACTTC	CASSYGGGEQYF
NA	TRBV7-2	NA	TRBJ1-5	TGTGCCAGCAGCTTAGAAAGTCAGCCCCAGCATTTT	CASSLESQPQHF
TRBD2	TRBV20-1	NA	TRBJ2-3	TGCAGTGCTAGAGATCCTAGCGGGGAATCAGATACGCAGTATTTT	CSARDPSGESDTQYF
TRBD2	TRBV20-1	NA	TRBJ2-1	TGCAGTGCTGCCGGGACTAGCGAGAGGCCCGGGGAGTTCTTC	CSAAGTSERPGEFF
NA	TRBV25-1	NA	TRBJ1-4	TGTGCCAGCAGTGAGACGACGGTTAGAAATGAAAAACTGTTTTTT	CASSETTVRNEKLFF
TRBD1	TRBV24-1	NA	TRBJ2-1	TGTGCCACCAGTGCGGGACAGGGGGCCCAAGGCAATGAGCAGTTCTTC	CATSAGQGAQGNEQFF
NA	TRBV4-3	NA	TRBJ2-6	TGCGCCAGCAGCCATCCCTCCCGGGACCCTAAATCGAGCTCTGGGGCCAACGTCCTGACTTTC	CASSHPSRDPKSSSGANVLTF
TRBD2	TRBV7-9	NA	TRBJ2-7	TGTGCCAGCAGCTCCCCGGGACTAGCGGGCTCTATATCCTACGAGCAGTACTTC	CASSSPGLAGSISYEQYF
NA	TRBV7-9	NA	TRBJ2-3	TGTGCCGGCAGTACCCTAGCCGGTACGCAGTATTTT	CAGSTLAGTQYF
NA	TRBV28	few	TRBJ1-2	TGTGCCAGCAGCGCAGGGGTCGTCGGCTACACCTTC	CASSAGVVGYTF
TRBD1	TRBV4-1	NA	TRBJ2-7	TGCGCCAGCACAAAGTCCGACAGGGGGCACTACGAGCAGTACTTC	CASTKSDRGHYEQYF
NA	TRBV28	NA	TRBJ2-7	TGTGCCAGCAGTTTATACGGGGATGGCTTCTACGAGCAGTACTTC	CASSLYGDGFYEQYF
NA	TRBV6-5	once	TRBJ1-4	TGTGCCAGCAGTTCTCGAGGGAGGTTTAATGAAAAACTGTTTTTT	CASSSRGRFNEKLFF
TRBD2	TRBV4-2	NA	TRBJ2-3	TGTGCCAGCAGCCAAGTAACTAGCGGGGGGGCAGATACGCAGTATTTT	CASSQVTSGGADTQYF
NA	TRBV4-2	NA	TRBJ2-5	TGTGCCAGCAGCCAACCAGCCGGGACAAATAAAGAGACCCAGTACTTC	CASSQPAGTNKETQYF
NA	TRBV5-1	NA	TRBJ2-1	TGCGCCAGCAGCTTACTACAAATAAACTACAATGAGCAGTTCTTC	CASSLLQINYNEQFF
TRBD1	TRBV6-5	NA	TRBJ2-7	TGTGCCAGCAGTTACACGATGACAGGGATGTCCTACGAGCAGTACTTC	CASSYTMTGMSYEQYF
NA	TRBV28	NA	TRBJ1-1	TGTGCCAGCAGTTTTGGGTTTAGAGTGCGTGAAGCTTTCTTT	CASSFGFRVREAFF
TRBD1	TRBV7-9	NA	TRBJ1-2	TGTGCCAGCGGCACCCCGGGACAGTTCTATGGCTACACCTTC	CASGTPGQFYGYTF
NA	TRBV6-1	NA	TRBJ2-7	TGTGCCAGCAGCTGGGAGACATCCTACGAGCAGTACTTC	CASSWETSYEQYF
NA	TRBV5-6	NA	TRBJ1-1	TGTGCCAGCAGCTCGGACGGGGGAGGGAATCCCGAAGCTTTCTTT	CASSSDGGGNPEAFF
NA	TRBV28	NA	TRBJ2-5	TGTGCCAGCCAAACAGGGTTTGGAATGGAGACCCAGTACTTC	CASQTGFGMETQYF
TRBD1	TRBV24-1	few	TRBJ2-5	TGTGCCACCAGTGATGACAGGGCGCGAGAGACCCAGTACTTC	CATSDDRARETQYF
TRBD1	TRBV10-3	many	TRBJ2-3	TGTGCCACGCGACAGGGGGGGTCAGATACGCAGTATTTT	CATRQGGSDTQYF
NA	TRBV28	NA	TRBJ1-4	TGTGCCAGCTACGGGCCGTTTAATGAAAAACTGTTTTTT	CASYGPFNEKLFF
TRBD2	TRBV28	NA	TRBJ2-7	TGTGCCAGCAGTATCAGACTAGCGGGAGTATACGAGCAGTACTTC	CASSIRLAGVYEQYF
TRBD1	TRBV6-5	once	TRBJ1-2	TGTGCCAGCAGCAAAAGGACAGGACCACCGAATGGCTACACCTTC	CASSKRTGPPNGYTF
NA	TRBV2	NA	TRBJ2-2	TGTGCCAGCGTGAAGGGAGTTGCGACCGGGGAGCTGTTTTTT	CASVKGVATGELFF
TRBD1	TRBV6-1	NA	TRBJ2-7	TGTGCCAGCAGTGCGCTATCAGGGGGCGTAAATGGATACGAGCAGTACTTC	CASSALSGGVNGYEQYF
NA	TRBV6-6	NA	TRBJ1-2	TGTGCCAGTTTGGCGGGCGGCTACACCTTC	CASLAGGYTF
NA	TRBV11-3	NA	TRBJ2-3	TGTGCCAGCAGCGCTAAGGGTGGGGGAATGGGCACAGATACGCAGTATTTT	CASSAKGGGMGTDTQYF
TRBD1	TRBV10-3	NA	TRBJ2-7	TGTGCCATCGAGGGGGCGCGCGGCGAGCAGTACTTC	CAIEGARGEQYF
TRBD2	TRBV15	NA	TRBJ2-5	TGTGCCACCAGCAGCCCCGGACTAGCGGGAGGCGGTGAAGAGACCCAGTACTTC	CATSSPGLAGGGEETQYF
NA	TRBV6-1	NA	TRBJ2-5	TGTGCCAGCAGACCAGGGGTGGCTGGCGGGAGTAACCAAGAGACCCAGTACTTC	CASRPGVAGGSNQETQYF
NA	TRBV29-1	NA	TRBJ2-1	TGCAGCGTCAGGGACGTTCACTACAATGAGCAGTTCTTC	CSVRDVHYNEQFF
TRBD1	TRBV7-9	NA	TRBJ1-2	TGTGCCAGCAGCTTAGAACACAGGGGTATGGCGGGCTACACCTTC	CASSLEHRGMAGYTF
NA	TRBV6-2/TRBV6-3	NA	TRBJ2-7	TGTGCCAGCAGTTACCCGGACGTTGCCTACGAGCAGTACTTC	CASSYPDVAYEQYF
NA	TRBV28	few	TRBJ2-3	TGTGCCAGCAGCAAGGGGGGGGTCACAGATACGCAGTATTTT	CASSKGGVTDTQYF
NA	TRBV3-1	once	TRBJ2-5	TGTGCCAGCAGCCAAGATGGCAGGGGAGAGGCCCAGTACTTC	CASSQDGRGEAQYF
TRBD1	TRBV3-1	NA	TRBJ1-5	TGTGCCAGCAGCCCCCCGGAACTAGGACAGGGGAGGCCCCAGCATTTT	CASSPPELGQGRPQHF